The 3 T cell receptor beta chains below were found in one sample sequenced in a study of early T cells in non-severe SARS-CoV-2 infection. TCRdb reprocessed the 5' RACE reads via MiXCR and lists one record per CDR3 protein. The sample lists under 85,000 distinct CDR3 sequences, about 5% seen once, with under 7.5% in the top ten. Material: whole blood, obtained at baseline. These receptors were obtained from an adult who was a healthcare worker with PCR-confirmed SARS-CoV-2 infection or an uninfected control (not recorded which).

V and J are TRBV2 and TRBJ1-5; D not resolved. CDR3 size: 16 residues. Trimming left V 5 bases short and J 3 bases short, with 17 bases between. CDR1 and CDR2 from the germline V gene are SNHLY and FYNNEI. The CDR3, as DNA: TGTGCCAGCAGTCTTCAGGCAGCAGCTTTCAATCAGCCCCAGCATTTT. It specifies CASSLQAAAFNQPQHF.

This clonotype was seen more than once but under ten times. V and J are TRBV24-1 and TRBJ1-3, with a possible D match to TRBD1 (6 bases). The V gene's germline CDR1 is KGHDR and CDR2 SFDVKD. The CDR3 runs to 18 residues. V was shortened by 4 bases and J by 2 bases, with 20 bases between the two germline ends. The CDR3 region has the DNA TGTGCCACCAGTGACCCGACAGGAAGGGTTCTTGCTGGAAACACCATATATTTT. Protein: CATSDPTGRVLAGNTIYF.

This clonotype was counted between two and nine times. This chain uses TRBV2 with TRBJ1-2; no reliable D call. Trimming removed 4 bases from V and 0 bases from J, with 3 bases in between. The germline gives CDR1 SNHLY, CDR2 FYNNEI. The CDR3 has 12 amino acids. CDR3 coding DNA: TGTGCCAGCAGTGGTCCTAACTATGGCTACACCTTC. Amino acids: CASSGPNYGYTF.